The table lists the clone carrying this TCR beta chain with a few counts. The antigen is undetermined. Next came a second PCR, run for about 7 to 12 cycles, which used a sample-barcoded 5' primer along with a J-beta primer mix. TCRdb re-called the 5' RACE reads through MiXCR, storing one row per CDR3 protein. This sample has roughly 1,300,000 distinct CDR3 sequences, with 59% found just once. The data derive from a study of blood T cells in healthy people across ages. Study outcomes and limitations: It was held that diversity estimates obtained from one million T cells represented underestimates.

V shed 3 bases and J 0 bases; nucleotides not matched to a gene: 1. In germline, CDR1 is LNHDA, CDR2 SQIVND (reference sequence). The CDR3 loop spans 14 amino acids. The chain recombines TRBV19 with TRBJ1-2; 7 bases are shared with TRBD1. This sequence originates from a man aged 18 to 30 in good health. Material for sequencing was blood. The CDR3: CASSIGTANYGYTF. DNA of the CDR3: TGTGCCAGTAGTATCGGGACAGCTAACTATGGCTACACCTTC.